Sequencing of this T cell receptor beta chain was carried out in a study of T-cell memory formation after mild COVID-19. Study outcomes and limitations: Clones shrinking between day 15 and 85 showed a balanced CD4/CD8 split, and those that grew later tilted toward CD4+.

TCRdb itself ran the 5' RACE reads through MiXCR, one entry per CDR3 protein. The sample records about 400,000 distinct CDR3 sequences, 15% to 20% being singletons. The ends lost 4 bases at V and 2 bases at J; junction bases unmatched: 13. CDR1 and CDR2 (germline): SGHTS, YDEGEE. CDR3 length: 17 residues. Points on this clonotype: As yet, its antigen is unknown.

The chain carries TRBV5-8 and TRBJ1-2, with 8 bases lining up with TRBD1. The TCR comes from a man aged 18-30 years who had mild COVID-19 (a few samples of this study predate the infection). Cell type and time point are not known. The sequenced material came from PBMCs or a T cell subset sorted from them (not recorded which). CDR3 nucleotides: TGTGCCAGCAGCCTCGCAGGGGGCAGGGATGTGAACTATGGCTACACCTTC. It is translated as CASSLAGGRDVNYGYTF.